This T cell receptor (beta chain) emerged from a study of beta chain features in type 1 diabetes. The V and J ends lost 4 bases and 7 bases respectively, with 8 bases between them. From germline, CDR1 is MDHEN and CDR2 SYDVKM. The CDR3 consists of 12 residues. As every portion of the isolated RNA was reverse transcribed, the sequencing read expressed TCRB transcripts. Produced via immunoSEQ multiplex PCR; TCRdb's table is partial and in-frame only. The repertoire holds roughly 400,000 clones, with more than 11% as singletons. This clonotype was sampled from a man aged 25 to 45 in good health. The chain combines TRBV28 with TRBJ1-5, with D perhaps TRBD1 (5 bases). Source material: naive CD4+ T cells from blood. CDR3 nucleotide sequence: TGTGCCAGCAGTTGGGGGAACCAGCCCCAGCATTTT. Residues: CASSWGNQPQHF.